This T cell receptor (beta chain) derives from a study of blood T cell repertoires in COVID-19 (dated by TCRdb to 2020 to 2021). For the wider study: The collaborator samples originated in the United States, Italy and Spain and spanned the acute and convalescent phases of COVID-19. Deeply sampled blood TCRbeta repertoires from subjects exposed to, actively infected with, or recovered from COVID-19 were included in the dataset. The repertoires were released in a freely available public database intended as a resource for research on the immune response to SARS-CoV-2. Where HLA class I and class II types were available, the types were taken from metadata supplied by the sample provider, not from assay-based typing. The prospective study material was composed of cDNA or gDNA derived from T cells, B-cell-depleted T cells, or PBMCs. The sample metadata nearly always contained a de-identified subject ID, COVID-19 status, age in years and sex. The samples were drawn from two sources: the first 160 participants of the ongoing ImmuneRACE study, and approximately 1,300 subjects contributed by 6 global collaborators. Beyond this particular receptor, the publication reports: How much clinical and demographic metadata was included differed by source and by participant, and the metadata was provided uncurated.

From the cysteine through the phenylalanine, the CDR3 covers 14 amino acids. Left in the record is the CDR3 DNA by itself, 42 bases read in frame from the first base. Clipping removes 4 bases from V and 8 bases from J, with 8 as the unmatched junction base count. In Seattle, one collaborating source enrolled patients while the infection was active and tracked those patients longitudinally over the course of disease. Collaborating institutions collected whole blood in K2EDTA tubes following their own protocols. For TCRbeta analysis, collaborator samples were shipped as frozen whole blood, as isolated PBMCs, or as DNA extracted from either sample type. TCRbeta CDR3 regions were amplified from genomic DNA using the immunoSEQ Assay, a bias-controlled multiplex PCR. The source study handled its data this way. Nucleated cell counts per sample were estimated from amplification of reference gene primers within the assay. To quantify the absolute abundance of each unique TCRbeta CDR3 rearrangement, sequence reads were collapsed and filtered. For each sample, productive Simpson clonality was calculated as the square root of Simpson's diversity index across productive rearrangements. The clones in this table, taken by TCRdb from immuneACCESS, are in-frame only. Not every clone is retained; where verified, under half of the shortfall comes from an unresolved V gene, and the cause of the rest is unknown. Clonal size and the V and J genes are those of that table, whereas D and trimming came from the DNA. This sample lists roughly 260,000 clones; 85% to 90% were detected once. Jointly, the top ten make up about 11% of the sample.

Points on this clone: What this receptor recognizes is not known. No base qualities exist here, and no much larger clone lies one base off it.

The sequenced material came from peripheral blood. The rearrangement combines TRBV23-1 with TRBJ2-1; 7 bases in between match TRBD2. TRBV23-1 is reported as an ORF; its role is uncertain. The source of this sequence is a woman aged 25 to 45 with COVID-19, enrolled during active disease. The CDR3 is CASSPAGVSDEQFF. The nucleotides read TGCGCCAGCAGTCCGGCGGGAGTCAGCGATGAGCAGTTCTTC.